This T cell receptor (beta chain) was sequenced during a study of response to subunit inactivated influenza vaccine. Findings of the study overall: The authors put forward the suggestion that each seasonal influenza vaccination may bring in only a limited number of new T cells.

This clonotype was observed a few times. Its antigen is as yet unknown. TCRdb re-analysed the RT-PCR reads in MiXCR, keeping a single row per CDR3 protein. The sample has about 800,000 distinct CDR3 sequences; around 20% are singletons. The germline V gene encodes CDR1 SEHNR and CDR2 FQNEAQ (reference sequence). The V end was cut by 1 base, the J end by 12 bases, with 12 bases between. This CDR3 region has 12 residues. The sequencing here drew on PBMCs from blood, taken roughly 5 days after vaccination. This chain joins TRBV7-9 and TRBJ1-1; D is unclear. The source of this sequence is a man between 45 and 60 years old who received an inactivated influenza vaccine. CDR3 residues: CASSLDRFETFF. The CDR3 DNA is TGTGCCAGCAGCTTAGATAGGTTCGAAACTTTCTTT. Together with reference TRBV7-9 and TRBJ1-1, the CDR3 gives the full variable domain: DTGVSQNPRHKITKRGQNVTFRCDPISEHNRLYWYRQTLGQGPEFLTYFQNEAQLEKSRLLSDRFSAERPKGSFSTLEIQRTEQGDSAMYLCASSLDRFETFFGQGTRLTVV.